This T cell receptor (beta chain) appears in the sequencing data of a study of cytomegalovirus exposure and HLA in healthy donors. Study background: In a later analysis, the roughly 120 validation repertoires were reported to have used the same platform as the roughly 610 first-cohort repertoires. Study findings and constraints: In a later analysis, first-cohort TCR clusters were found to tend to co-occur in the 120 or so validation repertoires. Accounts indicate the classifier identified cytomegalovirus status with strong specificity and sensitivity.

The protocol was immunoSEQ multiplex PCR, while the TCRdb copy is restricted to in-frame clones and leaves out a portion. The sample contains tens of thousands of clones, 70% to 90% of which appear only once. Turning to this clone: Its antigen is undetermined.

Germline V gives CDR1 SGHRS, CDR2 YFSETQ. V was clipped by 4 bases and J by 4 bases, with 17 bases between them. The CDR3 runs 15 residues. This chain joins TRBV5-1 and TRBJ1-2, with D possibly TRBD1 on 6 matching bases. This TCR was recovered from a woman younger than 30 in good health and CMV-seropositive. The sequencing sample was made of PBMCs. As DNA, the CDR3 is TGCGCCAGCAGCGTGGACAGCCTAACCCCCTATGGCTACACCTTC. This encodes CASSVDSLTPYGYTF.